The subject of this entry is one TCR beta chain. This record comes from a study of blood T cell repertoires in COVID-19. In the study overall: Collection of acute and convalescent COVID-19 samples took place in the United States, Italy and Spain. In each case, the material was cDNA or gDNA derived from T cells, B-cell-depleted T cells, or PBMCs.

In the original analysis: Amplified reference gene primers provided the basis for estimating nucleated cell counts. TCRdb keeps only in-frame clones here, not all; method: immunoSEQ multiplex PCR. That table gives V, J and clone size, and the DNA gave D and trimming. In the table there are approximately 280,000 clones, over 75% of which are singletons. With 0 bases clipped from V and 7 bases from J, the junction kept 5 bases outside the gene matches. The CDR3 has 16 residues. Germline CDR1 is SGHKS and CDR2 is YYEKEE (reference sequence). Seattle patients were enrolled while actively infected and followed longitudinally.

Material: peripheral blood. The chain uses TRBV5-5 and TRBJ1-5; 12 positions match TRBD1. The sequence was collected from a young woman with COVID-19, enrolled during active disease. The CDR3 sequence is CASSLEGQGAAQPQHF. CDR3 bases: TGTGCCAGCAGCTTGGAGGGACAGGGGGCAGCACAGCCCCAGCATTTT.